This T cell receptor beta chain was recovered during a study of cytotoxic CD8 clonotypes in ibrutinib-treated CLL. At the level of the study: Mean per-sample yields comprised roughly 260,000 productive templates and 94,082 productive rearrangements. Study results and limitations: At ibrutinib response, clonality increased, and at progression it declined back toward baseline. Sustained-remission patients were sampled at one set of times and progressing patients at different ones.

Investigators sought sequencing depths of between 1 in 200,000 and 1 in 1 million T cells. Assay: immunoSEQ multiplex PCR; the TCRdb copy retains only in-frame clones and omits some. Of more than 60,000 clones in the sample, around four fifths were seen once. Notes on this clone: What it binds is not known.

This material consisted of PBMCs, taken after 24 months of ibrutinib treatment. The sequence was collected from a human donor with chronic lymphocytic leukemia.

CDR3: CASRERGTGNTIYF. In DNA, the CDR3 is TGTGCCAGCAGAGAGAGGGGAACTGGAAACACCATATATTTT. The chain has TRBV14 and TRBJ1-3, with a weak D call TRBD1 (5 bases). This CDR3 spans 14 amino acids. In germline, CDR1 is SGHDN, CDR2 FVKESK. V dropped 6 bases and J dropped 2 bases, with 11 bases sitting between them.